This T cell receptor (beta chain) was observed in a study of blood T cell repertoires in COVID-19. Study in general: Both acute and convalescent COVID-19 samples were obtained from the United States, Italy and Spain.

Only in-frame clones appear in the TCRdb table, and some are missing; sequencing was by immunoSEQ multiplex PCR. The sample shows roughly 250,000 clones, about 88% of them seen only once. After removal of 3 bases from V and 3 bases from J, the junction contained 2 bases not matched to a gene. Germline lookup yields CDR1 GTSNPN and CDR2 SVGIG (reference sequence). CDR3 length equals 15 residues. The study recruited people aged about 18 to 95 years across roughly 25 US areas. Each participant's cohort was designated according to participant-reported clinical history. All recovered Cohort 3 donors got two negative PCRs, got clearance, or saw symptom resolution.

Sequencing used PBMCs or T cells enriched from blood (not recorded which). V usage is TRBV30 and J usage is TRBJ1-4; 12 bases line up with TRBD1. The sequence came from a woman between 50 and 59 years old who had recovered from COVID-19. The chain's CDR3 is CAWRGQGAANEKLFF. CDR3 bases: TGTGCCTGGAGGGGACAGGGGGCGGCTAATGAAAAACTGTTTTTT.